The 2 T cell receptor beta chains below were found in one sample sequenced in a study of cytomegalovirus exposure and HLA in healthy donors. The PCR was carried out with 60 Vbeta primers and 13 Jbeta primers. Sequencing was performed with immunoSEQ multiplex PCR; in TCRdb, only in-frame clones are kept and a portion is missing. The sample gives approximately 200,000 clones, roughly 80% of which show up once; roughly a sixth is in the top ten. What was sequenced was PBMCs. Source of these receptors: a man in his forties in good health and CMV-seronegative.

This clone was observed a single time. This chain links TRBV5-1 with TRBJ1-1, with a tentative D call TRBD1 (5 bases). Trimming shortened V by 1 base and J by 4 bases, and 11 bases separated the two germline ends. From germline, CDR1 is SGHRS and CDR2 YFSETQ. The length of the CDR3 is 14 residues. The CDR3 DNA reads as TGCGCCAGCAGCTTGCGACAGCAGGGCACTGAAGCTTTCTTT. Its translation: CASSLRQQGTEAFF.

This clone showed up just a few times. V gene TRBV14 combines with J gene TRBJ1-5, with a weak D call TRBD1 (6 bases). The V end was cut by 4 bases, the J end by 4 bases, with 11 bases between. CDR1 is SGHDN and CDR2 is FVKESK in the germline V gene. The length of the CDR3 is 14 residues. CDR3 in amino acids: CASSPRGGNQPQHF. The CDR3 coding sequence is TGTGCCAGCAGCCCCAGGGGTGGAAATCAGCCCCAGCATTTT. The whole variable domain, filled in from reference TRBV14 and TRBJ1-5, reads EAGVTQFPSHSVIEKGQTVTLRCDPISGHDNLYWYRRVMGKEIKFLLHFVKESKQDESGMPNNRFLAERTGGTYSTLKVQPAELEDSGVYFCASSPRGGNQPQHFGDGTRLSIL.